The present TCR beta chain was sequenced within a study of T cell repertoires in cytomegalovirus infection (dated by TCRdb to the late 2010s). As for the study more broadly: Donor HLA type was relevant to the analysis, as public TCR beta signatures indicated carriage of CMV infection together with the matching HLA type. Overall study outcomes, separate from this receptor: The ex vivo response was dominated by HLA-C-restricted CMV-specific TCR beta clonotypes, which also provided the single most frequent clonotype in two of eight donors. In both this cohort and an independent cohort of 350 or so donors, the cumulative frequency of public TCR beta family members distinguished carriers of CMV infection plus the relevant HLA type.

These reads were obtained on an Illumina HiSeq 1500. In TCRdb, the public reads were trimmed at Q25 with fastp and aligned with MiXCR, with productive beta chains retained. Identical CDR3 protein sequences are pooled into one entry, listed with their most common genes and DNA. The sample table records about 740,000 distinct CDR3 sequences; approximately 34% of these occur just once. The top ten hold 2.8% of the sample. About this clonotype: Its antigen specificity is not known. No much larger clonotype is one base removed from it; base qualities were not supplied.

The source material was PBMCs. The TCR comes from a human donor in good health (CMV status not recorded). Some clones in this sample may be carry-over from other donors' samples.

The CDR3 corresponds to CASSSRSGGEYEQYF. The nucleotide sequence is given as TGTGCCAGCAGCTCCCGTAGCGGGGGGGAATACGAGCAGTACTTC. The chain is assembled from TRBV7-9 and TRBJ2-7; 11 central bases correspond to TRBD2. The CDR3 holds 15 amino acids from the cysteine to the phenylalanine. The kept DNA is CDR3 alone, 45 bases in frame from the first base. In the germline V gene (reference sequence), CDR1 corresponds to SEHNR and CDR2 to FQNEAQ. The germline V end is reduced by 4 bases and the J end by 4 bases; junction bases left unmatched: 6.